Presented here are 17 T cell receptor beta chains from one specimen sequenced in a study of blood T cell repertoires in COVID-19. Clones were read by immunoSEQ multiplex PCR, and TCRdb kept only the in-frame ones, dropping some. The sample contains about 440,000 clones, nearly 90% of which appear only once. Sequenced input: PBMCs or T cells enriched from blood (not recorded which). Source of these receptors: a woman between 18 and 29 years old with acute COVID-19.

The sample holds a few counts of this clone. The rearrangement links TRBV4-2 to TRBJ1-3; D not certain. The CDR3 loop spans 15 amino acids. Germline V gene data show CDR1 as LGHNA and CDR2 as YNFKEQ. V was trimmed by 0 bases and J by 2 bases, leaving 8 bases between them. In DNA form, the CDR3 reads TGTGCCAGCAGCCAAGATTCGGGGACTGGAAACACCATATATTTT. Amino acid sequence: CASSQDSGTGNTIYF.

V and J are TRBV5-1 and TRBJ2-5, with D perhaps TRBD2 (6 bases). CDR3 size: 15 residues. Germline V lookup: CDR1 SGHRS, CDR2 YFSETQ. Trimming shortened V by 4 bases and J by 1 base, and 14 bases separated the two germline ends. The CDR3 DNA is TGCGCCAGCAGCCCCTTGGGAGGAACCCAAGAGACCCAGTACTTC. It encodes CASSPLGGTQETQYF.

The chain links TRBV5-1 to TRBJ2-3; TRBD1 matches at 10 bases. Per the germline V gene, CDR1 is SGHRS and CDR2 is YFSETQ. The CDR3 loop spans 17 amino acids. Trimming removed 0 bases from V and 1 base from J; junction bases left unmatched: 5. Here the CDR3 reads CASSLVPGTGGTDTQYF. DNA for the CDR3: TGCGCCAGCAGCTTGGTCCCCGGGACAGGGGGCACAGATACGCAGTATTTT.

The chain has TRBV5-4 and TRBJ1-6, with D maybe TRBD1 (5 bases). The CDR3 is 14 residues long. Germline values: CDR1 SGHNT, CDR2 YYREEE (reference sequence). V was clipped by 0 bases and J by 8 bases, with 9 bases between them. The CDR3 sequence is CASSLAWGDSPLHF. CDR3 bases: TGTGCCAGCAGCTTGGCGTGGGGCGATTCACCCCTCCACTTT.

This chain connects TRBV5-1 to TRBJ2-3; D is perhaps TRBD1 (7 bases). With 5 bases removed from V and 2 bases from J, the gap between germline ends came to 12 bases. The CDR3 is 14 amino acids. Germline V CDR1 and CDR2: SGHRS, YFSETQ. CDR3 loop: CASRGGQSTDTQYF. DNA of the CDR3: TGCGCCAGCAGGGGGGGACAGTCCACAGATACGCAGTATTTT.

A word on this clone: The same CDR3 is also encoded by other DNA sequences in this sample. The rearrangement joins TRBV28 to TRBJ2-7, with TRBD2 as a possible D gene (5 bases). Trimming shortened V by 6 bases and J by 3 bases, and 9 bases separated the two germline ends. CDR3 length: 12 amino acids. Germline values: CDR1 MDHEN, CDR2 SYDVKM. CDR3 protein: CASSPSSYEQYF. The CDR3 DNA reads TGTGCCAGCAGCCCTAGCAGCTACGAGCAGTACTTC.

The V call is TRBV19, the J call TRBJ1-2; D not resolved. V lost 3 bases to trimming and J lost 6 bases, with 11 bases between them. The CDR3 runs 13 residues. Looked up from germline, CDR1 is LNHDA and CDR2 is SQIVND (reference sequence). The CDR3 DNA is TGTGCCAGTAGTATTCCCAGGAGGGATGGCTACACCTTC. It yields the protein CASSIPRRDGYTF.

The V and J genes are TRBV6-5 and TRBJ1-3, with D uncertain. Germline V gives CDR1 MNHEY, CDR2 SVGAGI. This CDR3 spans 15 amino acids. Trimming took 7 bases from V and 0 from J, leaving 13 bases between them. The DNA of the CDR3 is TGTGCCAGCAAGGAGGAAACTTTCTCTGGAAACACCATATATTTT. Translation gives CASKEETFSGNTIYF.

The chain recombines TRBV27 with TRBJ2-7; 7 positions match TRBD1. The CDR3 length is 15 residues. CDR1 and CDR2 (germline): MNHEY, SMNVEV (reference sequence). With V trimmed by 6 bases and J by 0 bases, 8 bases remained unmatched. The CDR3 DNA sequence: TGTGCCAGCAGCAAGAACCGACAGGGCTCCTACGAGCAGTACTTC. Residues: CASSKNRQGSYEQYF.

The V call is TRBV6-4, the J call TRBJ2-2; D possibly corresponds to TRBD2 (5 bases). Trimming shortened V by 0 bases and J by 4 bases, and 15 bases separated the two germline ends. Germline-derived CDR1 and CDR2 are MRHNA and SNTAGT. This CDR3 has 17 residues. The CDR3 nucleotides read TGTGCCAGCAGTGACTCGAGGGATAGCTCGGGCACCGGGGAGCTGTTTTTT. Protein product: CASSDSRDSSGTGELFF.

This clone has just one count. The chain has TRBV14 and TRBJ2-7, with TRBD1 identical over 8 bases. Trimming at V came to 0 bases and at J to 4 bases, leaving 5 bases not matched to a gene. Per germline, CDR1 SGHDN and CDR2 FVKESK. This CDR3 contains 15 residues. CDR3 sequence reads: CASSQDYNRGYEQYF. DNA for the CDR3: TGTGCCAGCAGCCAAGATTACAACAGGGGGTACGAGCAGTACTTC.

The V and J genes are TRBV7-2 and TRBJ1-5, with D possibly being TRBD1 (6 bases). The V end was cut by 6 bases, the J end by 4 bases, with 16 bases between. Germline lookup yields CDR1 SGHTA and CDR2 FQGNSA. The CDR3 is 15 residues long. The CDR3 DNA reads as TGTGCCAGCAGTTCAACAGGGTTGAGTAATCAGCCCCAGCATTTT. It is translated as CASSSTGLSNQPQHF.

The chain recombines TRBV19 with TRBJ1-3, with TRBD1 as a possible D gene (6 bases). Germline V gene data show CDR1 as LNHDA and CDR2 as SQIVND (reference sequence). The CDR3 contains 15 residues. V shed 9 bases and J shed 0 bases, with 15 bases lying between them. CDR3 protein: CASADSSLSGNTIYF. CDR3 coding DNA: TGTGCCAGCGCGGACAGCAGCCTCTCTGGAAACACCATATATTTT.

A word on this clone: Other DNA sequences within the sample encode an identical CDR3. DNA for the CDR3: TGTGCCAGCAGCTTAGGACAGATAAACTATGGCTACACCTTC. The encoded protein is CASSLGQINYGYTF. V is TRBV7-9 and J is TRBJ1-2, with D maybe TRBD1 (5 bases). Trimming removed 1 base from V and 2 bases from J, with 8 bases in between. The germline V gene has CDR1 SEHNR and CDR2 FQNEAQ (reference sequence). The CDR3 sequence is 14 residues long.

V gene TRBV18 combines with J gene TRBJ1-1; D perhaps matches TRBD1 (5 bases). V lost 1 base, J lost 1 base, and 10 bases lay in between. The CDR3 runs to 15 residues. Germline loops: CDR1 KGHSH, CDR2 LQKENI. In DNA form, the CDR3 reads TGTGCCAGCTCACCACAATGGGGGGAGAACACTGAAGCTTTCTTT. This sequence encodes CASSPQWGENTEAFF.

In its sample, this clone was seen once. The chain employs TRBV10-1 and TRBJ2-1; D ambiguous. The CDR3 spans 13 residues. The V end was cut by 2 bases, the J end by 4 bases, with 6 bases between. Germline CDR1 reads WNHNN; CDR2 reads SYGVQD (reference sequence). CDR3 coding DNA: TGCGCCAGCAGTGAGAATCCTTACAATGAGCAGTTCTTC. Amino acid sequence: CASSENPYNEQFF.

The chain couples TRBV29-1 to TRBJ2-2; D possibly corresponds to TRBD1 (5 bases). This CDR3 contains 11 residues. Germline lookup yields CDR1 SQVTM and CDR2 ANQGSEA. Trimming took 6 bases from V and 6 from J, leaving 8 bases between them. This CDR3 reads CSVGVSGELFF. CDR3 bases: TGCAGCGTAGGGGTTTCCGGGGAGCTGTTTTTT.